This TCR beta chain comes out of a study of regulatory T cells in long-lasting Graves disease. The time point was: newly diagnosed GD, antithyroid drugs for less than 3 months. Preparation of the TCR library used RNA extracted from PBMCs. In its sample, this clonotype was seen many times. CDR1 and CDR2 (germline): DFQATT, SNEGSKA (reference sequence). V was pared by 6 bases and J by 2 bases, with 10 bases of the junction left unmatched. CDR3 length: 15 residues. HTBI primers from iRepertoire and Arm-PCR of CDR3 regions yielded the TCR beta libraries. MiXCR, run by TCRdb on the multiplex PCR reads, gives a single entry per CDR3 protein. The sample lists around 500,000 distinct CDR3 sequences; about 13% were seen once. This sample was shared with a second study, whose subject was T cells in Graves' hyperthyroidism and ophthalmopathy.

The chain is built from TRBV20-1 and TRBJ2-5; the match to TRBD2 covers 9 bases. This specimen was peripheral blood mononuclear cells (PBMCs), taken at new diagnosis, from a patient treated with antithyroid drugs. The sequence was obtained from a man in his thirties or forties with Graves disease. Here the CDR3 DNA reads TGCAGTGCCCGGCGAGCTAGCGGGATTCAAGAGACCCAGTACTTC. Translating gives CSARRASGIQETQYF.